One sample yielded the 19 T cell receptor beta chains listed below, sequenced in a study of shared clonotypes between healthy human individuals. Some clones are missing from TCRdb's copy, which holds only in-frame ones; the method was immunoSEQ multiplex PCR. The repertoire holds about a million clones, with around three quarters as singletons. Material: memory CD4+ T cells from PBMCs. Subset of the sample: CD45RA-negative fraction. The receptors derive from a man between 18 and 35 years old in good health. Some clones in this sample may be carry-over from other donors' samples.

The rearrangement joins TRBV9 to TRBJ1-5, with TRBD1 as a possible D gene (6 bases). V was shortened by 0 bases and J by 9 bases, with 16 bases between the two germline ends. CDR3 length: 15 residues. Germline V lookup: CDR1 SGDLS, CDR2 YYNGEE. The CDR3 is CASSVGSGESLPQHF. The CDR3 bases are TGTGCCAGCAGCGTAGGGTCAGGGGAGAGTCTGCCCCAGCATTTT.

This clone was recorded only once. The CDR3 loop is CASSYSGEQETQYF. CDR3 DNA: TGCGCCAGCAGTTATTCAGGGGAACAAGAGACCCAGTACTTC. The chain links TRBV5-1 to TRBJ2-5, with D possibly matching TRBD1 (6 bases). The CDR3 consists of 14 residues. The germline V and J ends were trimmed by 5 bases and 2 bases, with 13 bases remaining between them. Per germline, CDR1 SGHRS and CDR2 YFSETQ.

The CDR3 coding sequence is TGTGCCAGCAGCAAAACGGGGGGAGGCACTGAAGCTTTCTTT. Translated, it gives CASSKTGGGTEAFF. V usage is TRBV7-2 and J usage is TRBJ1-1, with a possible D match to TRBD1 (5 bases). Trimming left V 5 bases short and J 4 bases short, with 14 bases between. CDR3 length: 14 residues. Germline V gene lookup returns CDR1 SGHTA and CDR2 FQGNSA.

This chain uses TRBV30 with TRBJ2-2; D possibly corresponds to TRBD1 (5 bases). The CDR3 is made up of 14 amino acids. Germline CDR1 GTSNPN, CDR2 SVGIG (reference sequence). The ends were cut back, 5 bases at V and 2 bases at J, with 12 bases in the middle. The CDR3 nucleotides are TGTGCCTGGGCAAGACAGCAAAACACCGGGGAGCTGTTTTTT. Translating gives CAWARQQNTGELFF.

This clone was counted between two and nine times. The chain carries TRBV14 and TRBJ2-5; D is uncertain. Germline CDR1 reads SGHDN; CDR2 reads FVKESK. CDR3 length: 14 residues. V lost 0 bases and J lost 1, with 6 bases in between. The CDR3 protein is CASSQEGSQETQYF. The DNA of the CDR3 is TGTGCCAGCAGCCAAGAGGGCAGCCAAGAGACCCAGTACTTC.

A remark on this clone: The same CDR3 is also encoded by other DNA sequences in this sample. The chain links TRBV5-1 to TRBJ2-1, with 8 nucleotides matching TRBD1. The germline gives CDR1 SGHRS, CDR2 YFSETQ. The V and J ends lost 1 base and 5 bases, in that order; junction bases with no gene match: 2. CDR3 size: 14 residues. CDR3 loop: CASSLQGADNEQFF. DNA for the CDR3: TGCGCCAGCAGCTTGCAGGGGGCTGACAATGAGCAGTTCTTC.

In its sample, this clone was seen once. The chain uses TRBV7-2 and TRBJ2-5, with a weak D call TRBD2 (5 bases). The germline V gene encodes CDR1 SGHTA and CDR2 FQGNSA. V was pared by 5 bases and J by 7 bases, with 14 bases between. The CDR3 spans 13 residues. The CDR3 loop reads CASSPPVEGTQYF. The DNA of the CDR3 is TGTGCCAGCAGCCCCCCGGTCGAGGGGACCCAGTACTTC.

This chain connects TRBV5-1 to TRBJ2-1, with 11 bases matching TRBD1. The CDR3 length is 15 residues. CDR1 and CDR2 (germline): SGHRS, YFSETQ. J lost 8 bases, V lost 8 bases, and 12 bases had no gene match. CDR3 sequence: CASGQGALTYDEQFF. DNA of the CDR3: TGCGCCAGTGGACAGGGGGCCTTGACGTACGATGAGCAGTTCTTC.

This clone was recorded at least ten times. This chain connects TRBV11-2 to TRBJ2-1; 14 bases align to TRBD2. V gave up 5 bases and J gave up 7 bases; unmatched junction bases: 7. This CDR3 has 16 residues. Germline V lookup: CDR1 SGHAT, CDR2 FQNNGV. CDR3 region: CASSPRLAGGPNEQFF. CDR3 sequence (DNA): TGTGCCAGCAGCCCCAGACTAGCGGGAGGGCCTAATGAGCAGTTCTTC. The full variable domain, completed using reference TRBV11-2 and TRBJ2-1, is EAGVAQSPRYKIIEKRQSVAFWCNPISGHATLYWYQQILGQGPKLLIQFQNNGVVDDSQLPKDRFSAERLKGVDSTLKIQPAKLEDSAVYLCASSPRLAGGPNEQFFGPGTRLTVL.

The DNA of the CDR3 is TGCGCCAGCAGCCCTAGCGGAAACACCGGGGAGCTGTTTTTT. It codes for CASSPSGNTGELFF. The chain combines TRBV5-1 with TRBJ2-2; 7 bases map to TRBD2. V gave up 4 bases and J gave up 2 bases; unmatched junction bases: 2. Per germline, CDR1 SGHRS and CDR2 YFSETQ. This CDR3 contains 14 residues. Based on the CDR3 plus reference TRBV5-1 and TRBJ2-2, the full variable domain is KAGVTQTPRYLIKTRGQQVTLSCSPISGHRSVSWYQQTPGQGLQFLFEYFSETQRNKGNFPGRFSGRQFSNSRSEMNVSTLELGDSALYLCASSPSGNTGELFFGEGSRLTVL.

The rearrangement joins TRBV5-4 to TRBJ2-7; 13 bases are shared with TRBD2. Per the germline V gene, CDR1 is SGHNT and CDR2 is YYREEE (reference sequence). After removal of 4 bases from V and 7 bases from J, the junction contained 8 bases not matched to a gene. CDR3 length equals 15 residues. The CDR3 nucleotides are TGTGCCAGCAGCCCAGGACTAGCGGGAGCGGGTGAGCAGTACTTC. It is translated as CASSPGLAGAGEQYF.

This chain links TRBV10-1 with TRBJ1-5; maybe TRBD1 (5 bases). CDR1 WNHNN and CDR2 SYGVQD come from the germline V gene (reference sequence). V lost 4 bases to trimming and J lost 3 bases, with 16 bases between them. The CDR3 has 16 amino acids. CDR3 nucleotides: TGCGCCAGCAGTGGAGCCAGGACACCCTACAATCAGCCCCAGCATTTT. Amino acids: CASSGARTPYNQPQHF.

The gene calls are TRBV15 and TRBJ1-2, with D uncertain. Trimming shortened V by 2 bases and J by 3 bases, and 7 bases separated the two germline ends. Germline lookup yields CDR1 LNHNV and CDR2 YYDKDF (reference sequence). The CDR3 spans 13 residues. Written as DNA, the CDR3 is TGTGCCACCAGCAGACGACGGTACTATGGCTACACCTTC. Its translation is CATSRRRYYGYTF. The variable domain in full, completed from reference TRBV15 and TRBJ1-2, reads DAMVIQNPRYQVTQFGKPVTLSCSQTLNHNVMYWYQQKSSQAPKLLFHYYDKDFNNEADTPDNFQSRRPNTSFCFLDIRSPGLGDTAMYLCATSRRRYYGYTFGSGTRLTVV.

In its sample, this clone was seen once. The rearrangement links TRBV19 to TRBJ2-3, with unresolved D. This CDR3 has 15 residues. Trimming took 0 bases from V and 9 from J, leaving 16 bases between them. Looked up from germline, CDR1 is LNHDA and CDR2 is SQIVND (reference sequence). Written as DNA, the CDR3 is TGTGCCAGTAGTATAGATTGGGGTGAGGAGAAGACGCAGTATTTT. It translates to CASSIDWGEEKTQYF.

This clone was counted only a few times. CDR3 loop: CASSLRGADTGELFF. The CDR3 nucleotides read TGTGCCAGCAGCTTACGAGGGGCTGACACCGGGGAGCTGTTTTTT. J is TRBJ2-2 and V is TRBV7-2; D may match TRBD1 or TRBD2 (5 bases each). This CDR3 spans 15 amino acids. V gave up 2 bases and J gave up 3 bases, with 10 bases separating them. Per germline, CDR1 SGHTA and CDR2 FQGNSA.

This clone occurred a few times. DNA for the CDR3: TGTGCCAGCTCACCCGGAGACAGGAACACCGGGGAGCTGTTTTTT. It encodes CASSPGDRNTGELFF. The J gene is TRBJ2-2, the V gene TRBV18; possibly TRBD1 for D (5 bases). Trimming removed 3 bases from V and 1 base from J, with 9 bases in between. The germline V gene encodes CDR1 KGHSH and CDR2 LQKENI. The CDR3 extends over 15 amino acids.

This sequence joins TRBV9 and TRBJ2-7; possibly TRBD2 for D (5 bases). The germline CDR1 and CDR2 sequences are SGDLS and YYNGEE. V was trimmed by 3 bases and J by 6 bases, leaving 19 bases between them. The CDR3 loop spans 15 amino acids. Written as DNA, the CDR3 is TGTGCCAGCAGCGGGGATGGTCATCAGCGGATCGAGCAGTACTTC. As protein: CASSGDGHQRIEQYF.

The rearrangement joins TRBV6-4 to TRBJ1-1; no reliable D call. Trimming stripped 5 bases from V and 5 bases from J, with 6 bases between. Germline assignment: CDR1 MRHNA and CDR2 SNTAGT. The CDR3 is made up of 11 amino acids. This chain's CDR3 is CASSLYTEAFF. The CDR3, as DNA: TGTGCCAGCAGTTTATATACTGAAGCTTTCTTT.

This clone was recorded a few times. This chain connects TRBV27 to TRBJ1-5; tentative D call: TRBD1 (5 bases). Trimming left V 6 bases short and J 6 bases short, with 12 bases between. The CDR3 is 13 residues long. From germline, CDR1 is MNHEY and CDR2 SMNVEV (reference sequence). This CDR3 reads CASSKEGRQPQHF. The DNA of the CDR3 is TGTGCCAGCAGCAAAGAGGGACGTCAGCCCCAGCATTTT.